Shown below are 19 T cell receptor beta chains from a single sample sequenced in a study of blood T cell repertoires in COVID-19. Clones were sequenced by immunoSEQ multiplex PCR, and TCRdb holds only the in-frame ones, with some missing. The table has roughly 300,000 clones, approximately 86% seen once. Sequencing was carried out using peripheral blood. These receptors originate from a young man with active or convalescent COVID-19.

V and J are TRBV13 and TRBJ2-7; 7 bases are shared with TRBD1. This CDR3 spans 18 amino acids. The germline gives CDR1 PRHDT, CDR2 FYEKMQ (reference sequence). V lost 0 bases and J lost 4; bases outside the gene matches: 15. CDR3 in amino acids: CASSLGLNEGQINYEQYF. For the CDR3, the DNA is TGTGCCAGCAGCTTAGGCCTAAATGAGGGACAGATAAATTACGAGCAGTACTTC.

This clone was detected once. This chain connects TRBV18 to TRBJ1-4; 7 bases line up with TRBD1. This CDR3 has 15 residues. The ends lost 4 bases at V and 1 base at J; junction bases unmatched: 3. Germline assignment: CDR1 KGHSH and CDR2 LQKENI. The CDR3 spells CASSQRTGTNEKLFF. Written as DNA, the CDR3 is TGTGCCAGCTCACAACGGACAGGAACTAATGAAAAACTGTTTTTT. Combining the CDR3 with reference TRBV18 and TRBJ1-4 gives the whole variable domain NAGVMQNPRHLVRRRGQEARLRCSPMKGHSHVYWYRQLPEEGLKFMVYLQKENIIDESGMPKERFSAEFPKEGPSILRIQQVVRGDSAAYFCASSQRTGTNEKLFFGSGTQLSVL.

The CDR3, as DNA: TGTGCCACCAGCAGAGTTGCGGATACGCAGTATTTT. Protein: CATSRVADTQYF. This chain links TRBV15 with TRBJ2-3; no definite D call. This CDR3 is built from 12 residues. The germline CDR1 and CDR2 sequences are LNHNV and YYDKDF (reference sequence). V lost 1 base and J 6 bases, leaving 5 bases between the germline ends.

V and J are TRBV14 and TRBJ2-7; 7 bases fit TRBD2. This CDR3 comprises 12 residues. Germline CDR1 reads SGHDN; CDR2 reads FVKESK. Germline trimming cut 4 bases from V and 7 bases from J; bases unmatched to any gene: 4. This CDR3 is CASSLAGVEQYF. The CDR3 DNA reads as TGTGCCAGCAGCCTGGCGGGGGTTGAGCAGTACTTC.

This clone was observed a single time. The rearrangement links TRBV6-4 to TRBJ1-2; D is unclear. Germline-derived CDR1 and CDR2 are MRHNA and SNTAGT. This CDR3 spans 12 amino acids. V lost 0 bases and J 4 bases, leaving 3 bases between the germline ends. The CDR3 DNA reads as TGTGCCAGCAGTGACTCGGCCTATGGCTACACCTTC. Encoded protein: CASSDSAYGYTF.

V is TRBV9 and J is TRBJ1-6; the D gene is possibly TRBD1 (6 bases). Looked up from germline, CDR1 is SGDLS and CDR2 is YYNGEE. The CDR3 is made up of 16 amino acids. The germline V and J ends were trimmed by 0 bases and 2 bases, with 9 bases remaining between them. CDR3 sequence reads: CASSVEAGAYNSPLHF. CDR3 bases: TGTGCCAGCAGCGTAGAGGCAGGGGCCTATAATTCACCCCTCCACTTT.

The chain joins TRBV10-3 to TRBJ2-2; possible D gene TRBD1, 6 bases. Germline CDR1 is ENHRY and CDR2 is SYGVKD. Trimming took 0 bases from V and 6 from J, leaving 20 bases between them. This CDR3 comprises 18 residues. CDR3 nucleotide sequence: TGTGCCATCAGTGAGTCGTTTGGAACAGGGTCAAACTCCGGGGAGCTGTTTTTT. Protein: CAISESFGTGSNSGELFF.

The chain couples TRBV10-3 to TRBJ1-6, with 7 bases identical to TRBD1. The CDR3 has 13 residues. V was pared by 9 bases and J by 7 bases, with 6 bases of the junction left unmatched. Per germline, CDR1 ENHRY and CDR2 SYGVKD. The CDR3: CAITGTENSPLHF. CDR3 sequence (DNA): TGTGCCATAACCGGGACAGAGAATTCACCCCTCCACTTT.

This chain links TRBV6-6 with TRBJ2-7; 8 nucleotides line up with TRBD1. The V and J ends lost 6 bases and 2 bases, in that order; junction bases with no gene match: 9. The CDR3 runs to 15 residues. The germline gives CDR1 MNHNY, CDR2 SVGAGI (reference sequence). DNA for the CDR3: TGTGCCAGCAGCCCGGACAGGGACTTACCCTACGAGCAGTACTTC. Translation: CASSPDRDLPYEQYF.

This clone was seen once. The chain has TRBV27 and TRBJ2-2; 8 bases are a match to TRBD1. The CDR3 runs to 17 residues. V gave up 1 base and J gave up 4 bases; unmatched junction bases: 8. Germline values: CDR1 MNHEY, CDR2 SMNVEV (reference sequence). The CDR3 loop reads CASSLFPAGGITGELFF. The CDR3 DNA is TGTGCCAGCAGTTTATTTCCCGCAGGGGGCATCACCGGGGAGCTGTTTTTT.

The chain has TRBV9 and TRBJ1-3, with 10 bases aligning to TRBD1. The CDR3 runs to 16 residues. CDR1 and CDR2 (germline): SGDLS, YYNGEE. The trim removed 7 bases at V and 0 bases at J, leaving 7 bases unmatched. The CDR3 sequence: CASGQGEISSGNTIYF. As DNA, the CDR3 is TGTGCCAGCGGACAGGGGGAAATTAGCTCTGGAAACACCATATATTTT.

The chain combines TRBV6-5 with TRBJ2-5; D uncertain. Trimming took off 6 bases at V and 2 bases at J, with 13 bases between the two ends. The CDR3 loop spans 14 amino acids. Germline values: CDR1 MNHEY, CDR2 SVGAGI. CDR3 sequence: CASSVPGVQETQYF. The CDR3 bases are TGTGCCAGCAGCGTGCCAGGTGTTCAAGAGACCCAGTACTTC.

The genes are TRBV10-3 and TRBJ2-3, with 13 bases fitting TRBD2. V was pared by 9 bases and J by 4 bases, with 1 base of the junction left unmatched. Germline values: CDR1 ENHRY, CDR2 SYGVKD. CDR3 length equals 13 residues. The CDR3 sequence is CAIGLAGADTQYF. The CDR3 DNA reads as TGTGCCATTGGACTAGCGGGGGCAGATACGCAGTATTTT.

This chain links TRBV24-1 with TRBJ2-1; 11 nucleotides match TRBD2. The CDR3 loop spans 15 amino acids. CDR1 is KGHDR and CDR2 is SFDVKD in the germline V gene. With V trimmed by 7 bases and J by 8 bases, 9 bases remained unmatched. CDR3 DNA: TGTGCCACCAGCACTAGCGGGGGTTACGGGGATGAGCAGTTCTTC. Amino acids: CATSTSGGYGDEQFF.

The chain couples TRBV4-1 to TRBJ1-6; 7 bases align to TRBD1. Per germline, CDR1 MGHRA and CDR2 YSYEKL. The CDR3 runs 18 residues. V shed 0 bases, J shed 5 bases, and the junction held 10 bases outside the gene matches. For the CDR3, the DNA is TGCGCCAGCAGCCAAGAGAAGCCAGGCGGACAGGATAATTCACCCCTCCACTTT. This encodes CASSQEKPGGQDNSPLHF.

Concerning this clone itself: Its ends do not fully match the called genes, so a read error is possible. This rearrangement joins TRBV4-3 to TRBJ1-2; 9 bases fit TRBD1. Germline values: CDR1 LGHNA, CDR2 YSLEER. The CDR3 sequence is 15 residues long. CDR3 protein: CAGSQAAGDRDGYTF. The DNA of the CDR3 is TGCGCCGGCAGCCAGGCGGCTGGGGACAGGGATGGCTACACCTTC.

This sequence joins TRBV19 and TRBJ1-1; D might be TRBD1 (6 bases). Germline V gives CDR1 LNHDA, CDR2 SQIVND (reference sequence). CDR3 length: 13 amino acids. Trimming left V 10 bases short and J 3 bases short, with 15 bases between. The CDR3 here is CATKPGTYTEAFF. Written as DNA, the CDR3 is TGTGCCACCAAACCCGGGACATACACTGAAGCTTTCTTT.

V and J are TRBV7-9 and TRBJ1-2, with no clear D. The CDR3 length is 12 residues. V dropped 7 bases and J dropped 2 bases, with 8 bases sitting between them. Germline CDR1 SEHNR, CDR2 FQNEAQ (reference sequence). The CDR3 protein is CASTRENYGYTF. The CDR3 DNA is TGTGCCAGCACTAGGGAGAACTATGGCTACACCTTC.

The CDR3 nucleotides read TGTGCCAGCAGCAAGGGACTAGCGATCGGGGAGCTGTTTTTT. As protein: CASSKGLAIGELFF. The chain uses TRBV3-1 (or the pseudogene TRBV3-2) and TRBJ2-2; 10 bases map to TRBD2. The V and J ends lost 5 bases and 7 bases, in that order; junction bases with no gene match: 4. The germline gives CDR1 LGHDT, CDR2 YNNKEL (reference sequence). The CDR3 runs to 14 residues.